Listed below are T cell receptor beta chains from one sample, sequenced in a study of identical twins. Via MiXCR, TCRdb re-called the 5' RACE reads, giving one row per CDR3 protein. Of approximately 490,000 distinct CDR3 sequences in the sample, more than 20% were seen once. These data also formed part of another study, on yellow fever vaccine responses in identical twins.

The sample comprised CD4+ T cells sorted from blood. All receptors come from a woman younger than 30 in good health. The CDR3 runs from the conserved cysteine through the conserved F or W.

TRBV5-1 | CASSLDPVDTGELFF
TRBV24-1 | CATSDRSGSAPDTQYF
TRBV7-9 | CASSLGSSGTEQYF
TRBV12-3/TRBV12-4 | CASSSQSYGYTF
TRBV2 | CASSRAGSYNEQFF
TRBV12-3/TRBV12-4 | CAITSSGVSYNEQFF
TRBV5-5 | CASRRGGSHTTNEQFF
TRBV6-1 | CASRPNPQGYNSPLHF
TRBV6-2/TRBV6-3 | CASSSRASGKSSYNEQFF
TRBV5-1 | CASSLGSQGVGDTQYF
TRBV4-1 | CASSQDLPEQFF
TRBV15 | CATSRDLGAGTDTQYF
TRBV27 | CASRLQGAGGELFF
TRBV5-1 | CASRPRTSEHEQYF
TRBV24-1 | CATSDTTSGGVSYNEQFF
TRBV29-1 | CSVAGAPGANVLTF
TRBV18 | CASSSGLADFNGQFF
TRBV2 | CASSELGADTQYF
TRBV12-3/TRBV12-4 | CASSNQETQYF
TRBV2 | CASTPDAGATYGYTF
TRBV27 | CASSGIGYNEQFF
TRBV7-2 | CASSLVRNNQPQHF
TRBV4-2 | CASSQRTSGENNEQFF
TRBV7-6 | CASSPTGLGHEQYF
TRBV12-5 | CASGPSGTWNTGELFF
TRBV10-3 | CAISELRVPQETQYF
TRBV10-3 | CAISEDRTVGAPLHF
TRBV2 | CASRERTAGGEQYF
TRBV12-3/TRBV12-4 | CASTTQFGTGDLPNQPQHF
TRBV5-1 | CASAGGIPSYEQYF
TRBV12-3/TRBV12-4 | CASSLRTGGVTRGQNYGYTF
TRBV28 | CASNRALNEKLFF
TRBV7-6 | CASSFSGGAKETQYF
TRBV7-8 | CASSLALTTFAGNQPQHF
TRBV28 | CASSTGPIPSSYNEQFF
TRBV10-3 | CAISTGTLPYEQYF
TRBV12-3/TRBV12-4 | CASSRKGKETQYF
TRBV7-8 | CASKPGGQLFWGANTGELFF
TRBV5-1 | CASSLTGYYDNEQFF
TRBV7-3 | CASSRGAEASGGREQFF
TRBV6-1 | CASSELGQFNTEAFF
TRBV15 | CATSRDPSNTGELFF
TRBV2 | CASSDSRGRAFF
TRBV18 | CASSPSGQEVAKNIQYF
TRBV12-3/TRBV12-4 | CASSYSAGVGDTEAFF
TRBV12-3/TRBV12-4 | CASSLEFKETQYF
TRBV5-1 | CASSSGGPTDTQYF
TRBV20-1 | CSANRDRVSPLHF
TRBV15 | CATSRGAGGGYTF
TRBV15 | CATSRLAGVEYEQYF
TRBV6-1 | CASSPIWGNQPQHF
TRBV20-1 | CRIGETQYF
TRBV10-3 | CAISGSGSPDTQYF
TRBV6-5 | CASSYPPGTSGYNEQFF
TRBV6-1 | CASSQSGGAIVTGELFF
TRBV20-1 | CSARVAGGGDTQYF
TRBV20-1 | CSAAGGYNEQFF
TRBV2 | CASKRDWSLEQFF
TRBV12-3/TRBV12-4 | CASSFWVNTEAFF